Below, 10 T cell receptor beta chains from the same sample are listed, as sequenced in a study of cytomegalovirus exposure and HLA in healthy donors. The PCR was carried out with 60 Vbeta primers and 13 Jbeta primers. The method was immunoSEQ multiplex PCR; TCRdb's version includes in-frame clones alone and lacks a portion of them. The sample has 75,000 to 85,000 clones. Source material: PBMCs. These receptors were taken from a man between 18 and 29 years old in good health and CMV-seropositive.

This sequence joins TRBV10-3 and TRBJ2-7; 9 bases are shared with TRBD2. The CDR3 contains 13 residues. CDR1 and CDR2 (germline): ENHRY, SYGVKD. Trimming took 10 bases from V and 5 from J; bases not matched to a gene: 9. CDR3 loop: CATRGPSGDEQYF. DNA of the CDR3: TGTGCCACCAGAGGCCCTAGCGGGGACGAGCAGTACTTC.

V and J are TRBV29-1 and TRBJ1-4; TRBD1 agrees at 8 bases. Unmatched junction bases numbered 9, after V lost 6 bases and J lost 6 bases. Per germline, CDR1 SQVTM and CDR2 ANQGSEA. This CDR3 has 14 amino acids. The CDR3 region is CSVRGLQSDEKLFF. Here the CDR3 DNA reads TGCAGCGTCAGGGGGCTTCAGTCAGATGAAAAACTGTTTTTT.

The CDR3 spells CSVKSGAGGDTGELFF. The CDR3 DNA sequence: TGCAGCGTCAAGTCTGGAGCGGGAGGAGACACCGGGGAGCTGTTTTTT. The rearrangement joins TRBV29-1 to TRBJ2-2; 9 bases are a match to TRBD2. The CDR3 has 16 residues. The germline gives CDR1 SQVTM, CDR2 ANQGSEA. V was clipped by 6 bases and J by 3 bases; unmatched bases: 11.

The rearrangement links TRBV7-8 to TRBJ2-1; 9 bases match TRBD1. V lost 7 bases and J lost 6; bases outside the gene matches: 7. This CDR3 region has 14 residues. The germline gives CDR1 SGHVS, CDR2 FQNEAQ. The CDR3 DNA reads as TGTGCCAGCACCCGGGACAGGGAGATCAATGAGCAGTTCTTC. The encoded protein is CASTRDREINEQFF.

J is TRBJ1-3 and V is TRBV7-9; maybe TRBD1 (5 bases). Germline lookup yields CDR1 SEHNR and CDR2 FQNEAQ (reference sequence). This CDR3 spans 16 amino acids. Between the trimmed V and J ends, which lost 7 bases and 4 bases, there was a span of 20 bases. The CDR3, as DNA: TGTGCCAGCACACCTCCGGGGGTTCTAACCGGAAACACCATATATTTT. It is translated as CASTPPGVLTGNTIYF.

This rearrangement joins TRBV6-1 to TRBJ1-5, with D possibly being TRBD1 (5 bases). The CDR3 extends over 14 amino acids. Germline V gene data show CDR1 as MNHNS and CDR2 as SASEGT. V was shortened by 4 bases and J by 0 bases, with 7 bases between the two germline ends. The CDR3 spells CASSATVSNQPQHF. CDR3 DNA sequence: TGTGCCAGCAGTGCGACAGTTAGCAATCAGCCCCAGCATTTT.

For the CDR3, the DNA is TGTGCCAGCAGCCCGCGCCTTAAGCAGTATTTT. Translated: CASSPRLKQYF. The genes are TRBV7-2 and TRBJ2-3; D is ambiguous. The CDR3 totals 11 residues. The V gene lost 5 bases and the J gene lost 11 bases, with 11 bases spanning the gap. CDR1 is SGHTA, CDR2 FQGNSA, per germline.

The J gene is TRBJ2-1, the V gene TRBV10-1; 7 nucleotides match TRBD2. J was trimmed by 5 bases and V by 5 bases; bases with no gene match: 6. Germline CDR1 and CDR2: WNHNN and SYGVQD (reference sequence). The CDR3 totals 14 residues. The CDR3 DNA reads TGCGCCAGCAGTAGGCTAGCGGAAAACAATGAGCAGTTCTTC. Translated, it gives CASSRLAENNEQFF.

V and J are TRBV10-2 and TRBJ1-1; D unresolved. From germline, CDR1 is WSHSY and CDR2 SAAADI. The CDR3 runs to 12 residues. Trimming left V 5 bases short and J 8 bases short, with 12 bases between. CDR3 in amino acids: CASSRGIAEAFF. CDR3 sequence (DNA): TGCGCCAGCAGTCGCGGGATAGCAGAAGCTTTCTTT.

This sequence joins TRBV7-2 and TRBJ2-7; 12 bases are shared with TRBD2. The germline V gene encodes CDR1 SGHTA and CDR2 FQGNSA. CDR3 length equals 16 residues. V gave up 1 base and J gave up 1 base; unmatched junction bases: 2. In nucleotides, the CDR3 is TGTGCCAGCAGCTTAGAAGGGACTAGCGGGTCCTACGAGCAGTACTTC. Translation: CASSLEGTSGSYEQYF. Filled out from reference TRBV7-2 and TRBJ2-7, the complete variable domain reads GAGVSQSPSNKVTEKGKDVELRCDPISGHTALYWYRQSLGQGLEFLIYFQGNSAPDKSGLPSDRFSAERTGGSVSTLTIQRTQQEDSAVYLCASSLEGTSGSYEQYFGPGTRLTVT.